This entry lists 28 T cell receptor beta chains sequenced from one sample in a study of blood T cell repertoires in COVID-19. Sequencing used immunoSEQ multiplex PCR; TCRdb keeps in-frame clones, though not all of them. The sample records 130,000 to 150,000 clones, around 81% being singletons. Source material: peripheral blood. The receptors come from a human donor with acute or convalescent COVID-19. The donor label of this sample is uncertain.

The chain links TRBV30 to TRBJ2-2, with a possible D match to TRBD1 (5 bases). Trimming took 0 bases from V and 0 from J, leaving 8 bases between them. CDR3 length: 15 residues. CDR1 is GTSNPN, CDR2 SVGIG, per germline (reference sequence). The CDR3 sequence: CAWSVDSSNTGELFF. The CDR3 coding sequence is TGTGCCTGGAGTGTAGACAGTTCGAACACCGGGGAGCTGTTTTTT. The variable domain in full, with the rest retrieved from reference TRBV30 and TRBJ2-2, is SQTIHQWPATLVQPVGSPLSLECTVEGTSNPNLYWYRQAAGRGLQLLFYSVGIGQISSEVPQNLSASRPQDRQFILSSKKLLLSDSGFYLCAWSVDSSNTGELFFGEGSRLTVL.

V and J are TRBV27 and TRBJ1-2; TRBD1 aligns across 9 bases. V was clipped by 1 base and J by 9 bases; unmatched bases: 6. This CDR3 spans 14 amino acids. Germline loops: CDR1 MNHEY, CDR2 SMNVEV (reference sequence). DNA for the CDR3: TGTGCCAGCAGTTTATATCTGACAGGGGGTAGCTACACCTTC. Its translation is CASSLYLTGGSYTF.

The CDR3 reads CASSPTGPHHNQPQHF. CDR3 in DNA: TGTGCCAGCTCCCCGACAGGGCCCCACCACAATCAGCCCCAGCATTTT. The chain is built from TRBV18 and TRBJ1-5, with 7 positions matching TRBD1. After removal of 6 bases from V and 3 bases from J, the junction contained 11 bases not matched to a gene. The CDR3 loop spans 16 amino acids. The germline V gene encodes CDR1 KGHSH and CDR2 LQKENI.

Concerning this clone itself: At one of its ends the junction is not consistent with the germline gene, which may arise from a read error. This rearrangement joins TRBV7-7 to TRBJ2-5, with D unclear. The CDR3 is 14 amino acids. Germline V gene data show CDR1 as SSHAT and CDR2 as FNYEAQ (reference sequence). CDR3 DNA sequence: TGTGCTAGCAGCTTAGGATTCGGGCAAGAGACCCAGTACTTC. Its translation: CASSLGFGQETQYF.

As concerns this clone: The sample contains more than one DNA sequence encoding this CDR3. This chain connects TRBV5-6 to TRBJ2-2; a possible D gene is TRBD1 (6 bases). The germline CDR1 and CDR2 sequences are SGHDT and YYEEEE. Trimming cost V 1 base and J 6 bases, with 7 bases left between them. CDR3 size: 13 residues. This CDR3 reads CASSLPGAGELFF. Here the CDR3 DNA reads TGTGCCAGCAGCTTGCCAGGGGCCGGGGAGCTGTTTTTT.

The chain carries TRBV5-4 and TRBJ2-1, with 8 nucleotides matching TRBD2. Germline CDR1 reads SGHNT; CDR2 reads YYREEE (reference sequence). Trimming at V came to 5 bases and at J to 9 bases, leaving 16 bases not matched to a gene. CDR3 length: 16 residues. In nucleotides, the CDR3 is TGTGCCAGCAGTCCCCGGGCGGGGGGCGATCTCGGTGAGCAGTTCTTC. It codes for CASSPRAGGDLGEQFF.

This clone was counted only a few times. The CDR3 sequence: CASSYSNLGQNTEAFF. The DNA for the CDR3 is TGTGCCAGCAGTTACTCAAATCTGGGACAGAACACTGAAGCTTTCTTT. The chain couples TRBV6-5 to TRBJ1-1, with D possibly TRBD1 on 6 matching bases. The CDR3 sequence is 16 residues long. V was trimmed by 0 bases and J by 1 base, leaving 12 bases between them. CDR1 and CDR2 (germline): MNHEY, SVGAGI.

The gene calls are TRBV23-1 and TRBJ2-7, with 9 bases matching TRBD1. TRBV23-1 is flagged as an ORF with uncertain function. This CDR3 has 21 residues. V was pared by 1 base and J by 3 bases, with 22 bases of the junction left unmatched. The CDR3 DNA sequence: TGCGCCAGCAGTCAATTTTACAGGGGGCGCAAAAAGACTGTGAGGGGCTACGAGCAGTACGTC. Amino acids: CASSQFYRGRKKTVRGYEQYV.

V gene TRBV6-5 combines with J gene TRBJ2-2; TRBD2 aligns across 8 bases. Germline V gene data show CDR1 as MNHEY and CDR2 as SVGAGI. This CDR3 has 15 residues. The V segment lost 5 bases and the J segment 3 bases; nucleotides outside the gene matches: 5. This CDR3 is CASSNPGLDTGELFF. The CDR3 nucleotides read TGTGCCAGCAGTAATCCGGGACTAGACACCGGGGAGCTGTTTTTT.

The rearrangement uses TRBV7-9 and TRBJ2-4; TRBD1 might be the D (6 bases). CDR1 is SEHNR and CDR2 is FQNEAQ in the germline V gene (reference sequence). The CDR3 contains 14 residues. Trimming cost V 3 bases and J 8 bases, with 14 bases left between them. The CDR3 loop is CASSFGQGSHIQYF. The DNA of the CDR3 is TGTGCCAGCAGCTTTGGGCAGGGGTCGCACATTCAGTACTTC.

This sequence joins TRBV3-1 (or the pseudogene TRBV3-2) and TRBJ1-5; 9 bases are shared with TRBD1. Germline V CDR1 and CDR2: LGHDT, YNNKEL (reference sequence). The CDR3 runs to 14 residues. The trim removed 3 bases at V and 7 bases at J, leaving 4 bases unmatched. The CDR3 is CASSHTGGDQPQHF. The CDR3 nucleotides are TGTGCCAGCAGCCACACAGGGGGCGACCAGCCCCAGCATTTT.

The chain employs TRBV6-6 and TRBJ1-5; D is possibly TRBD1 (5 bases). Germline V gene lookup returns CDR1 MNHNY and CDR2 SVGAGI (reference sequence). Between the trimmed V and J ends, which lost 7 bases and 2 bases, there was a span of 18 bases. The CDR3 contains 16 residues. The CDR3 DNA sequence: TGTGCCAGCACCTACGGCGGGGGACGGGGCAATCAGCCCCAGCATTTT. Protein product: CASTYGGGRGNQPQHF.

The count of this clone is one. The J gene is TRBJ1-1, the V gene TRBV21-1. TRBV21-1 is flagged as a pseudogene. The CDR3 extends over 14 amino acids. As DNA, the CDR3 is TGTGCCAGCAGCAAAGGGGGAGGGAGCACTGAAGCTTTCTTT. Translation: CASSKGGGSTEAFF.

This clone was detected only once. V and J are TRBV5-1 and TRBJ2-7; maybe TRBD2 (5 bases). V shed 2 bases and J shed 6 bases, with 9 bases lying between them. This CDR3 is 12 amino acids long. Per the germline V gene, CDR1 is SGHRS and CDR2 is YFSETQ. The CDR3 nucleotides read TGCGCCAGCAGCTTTCAAGGAGGCGAGCAGTACTTC. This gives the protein CASSFQGGEQYF.

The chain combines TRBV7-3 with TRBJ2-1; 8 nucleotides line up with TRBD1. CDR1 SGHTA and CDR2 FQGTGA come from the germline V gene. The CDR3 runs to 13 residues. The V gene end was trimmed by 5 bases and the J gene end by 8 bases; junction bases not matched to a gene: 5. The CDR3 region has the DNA TGTGCCAGCAGCCAGGGGGCTAGCTATGAGCAGTTCTTC. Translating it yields CASSQGASYEQFF.

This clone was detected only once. The CDR3 DNA reads as TGTGCCAGCAGACGCGGGGGGACCTCCGGGGAGCAGTTCTTC. Its protein is CASRRGGTSGEQFF. This chain joins TRBV3-1 (or the pseudogene TRBV3-2) and TRBJ2-1; 8 nucleotides agree with TRBD2. V lost 6 bases and J lost 10; bases outside the gene matches: 11. Germline V lookup: CDR1 LGHDT, CDR2 YNNKEL (reference sequence). This CDR3 contains 14 residues.

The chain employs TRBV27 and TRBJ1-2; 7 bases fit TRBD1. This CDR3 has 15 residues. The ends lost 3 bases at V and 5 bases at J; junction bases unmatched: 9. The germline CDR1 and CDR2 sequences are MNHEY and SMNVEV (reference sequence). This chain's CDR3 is CASSFTGTAFYGYTF. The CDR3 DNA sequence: TGTGCCAGCAGTTTTACCGGGACAGCTTTTTATGGCTACACCTTC.

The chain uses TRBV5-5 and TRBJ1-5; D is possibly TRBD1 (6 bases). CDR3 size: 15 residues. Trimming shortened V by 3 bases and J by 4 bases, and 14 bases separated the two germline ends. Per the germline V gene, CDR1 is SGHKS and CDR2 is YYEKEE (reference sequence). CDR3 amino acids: CASSSWEGVNQPQHF. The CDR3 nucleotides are TGTGCCAGCAGCTCTTGGGAGGGGGTGAATCAGCCCCAGCATTTT.

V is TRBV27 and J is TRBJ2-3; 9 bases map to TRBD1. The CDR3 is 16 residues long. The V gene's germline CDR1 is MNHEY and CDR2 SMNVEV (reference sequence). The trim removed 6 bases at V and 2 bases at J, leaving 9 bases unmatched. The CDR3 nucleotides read TGTGCCAGCAGCTCGGACAGGGGAGGGGACACAGATACGCAGTATTTT. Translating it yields CASSSDRGGDTDTQYF.

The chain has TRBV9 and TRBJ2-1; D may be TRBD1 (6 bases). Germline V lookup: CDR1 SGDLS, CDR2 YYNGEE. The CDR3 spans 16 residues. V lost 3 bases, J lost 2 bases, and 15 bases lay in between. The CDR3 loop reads CASSGFGDRTYNEQFF. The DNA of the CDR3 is TGTGCCAGCAGCGGCTTCGGAGACAGGACCTACAATGAGCAGTTCTTC.

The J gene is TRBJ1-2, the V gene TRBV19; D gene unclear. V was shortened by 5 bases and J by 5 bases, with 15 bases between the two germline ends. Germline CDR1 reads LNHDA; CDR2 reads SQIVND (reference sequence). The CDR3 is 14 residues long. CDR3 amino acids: CASSSREYKYGYTF. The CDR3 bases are TGTGCCAGTAGTTCCCGGGAATACAAGTATGGCTACACCTTC.

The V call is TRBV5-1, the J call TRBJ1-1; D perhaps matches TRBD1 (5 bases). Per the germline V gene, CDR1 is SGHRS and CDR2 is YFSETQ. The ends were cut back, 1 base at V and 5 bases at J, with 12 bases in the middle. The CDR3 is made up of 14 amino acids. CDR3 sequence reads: CASSLWGGKTEAFF. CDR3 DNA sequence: TGCGCCAGCAGCTTGTGGGGGGGAAAGACTGAAGCTTTCTTT.

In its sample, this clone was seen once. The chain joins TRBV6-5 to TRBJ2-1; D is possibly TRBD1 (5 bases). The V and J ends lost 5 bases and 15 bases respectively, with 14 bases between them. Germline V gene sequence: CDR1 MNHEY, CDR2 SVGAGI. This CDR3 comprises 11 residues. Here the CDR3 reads CASSPRVDRFF. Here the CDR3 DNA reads TGTGCCAGCAGTCCCCGGGTCGACAGGTTCTTC.

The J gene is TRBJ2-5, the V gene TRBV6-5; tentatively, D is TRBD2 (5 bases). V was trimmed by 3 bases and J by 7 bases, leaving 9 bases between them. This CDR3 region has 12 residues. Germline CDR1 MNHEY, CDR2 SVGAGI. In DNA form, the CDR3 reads TGTGCCAGCAGTTATTCCCGGGGGACCCAGTACTTC. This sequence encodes CASSYSRGTQYF.

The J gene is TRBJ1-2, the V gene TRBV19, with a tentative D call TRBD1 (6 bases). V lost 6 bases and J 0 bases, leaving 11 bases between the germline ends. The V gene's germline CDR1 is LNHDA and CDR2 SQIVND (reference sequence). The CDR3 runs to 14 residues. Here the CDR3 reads CASSIRDTNYGYTF. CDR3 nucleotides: TGTGCCAGTAGCATCCGGGACACTAACTATGGCTACACCTTC. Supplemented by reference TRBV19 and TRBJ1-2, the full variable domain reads DGGITQSPKYLFRKEGQNVTLSCEQNLNHDAMYWYRQDPGQGLRLIYYSQIVNDFQKGDIAEGYSVSREKKESFPLTVTSAQKNPTAFYLCASSIRDTNYGYTFGSGTRLTVV.

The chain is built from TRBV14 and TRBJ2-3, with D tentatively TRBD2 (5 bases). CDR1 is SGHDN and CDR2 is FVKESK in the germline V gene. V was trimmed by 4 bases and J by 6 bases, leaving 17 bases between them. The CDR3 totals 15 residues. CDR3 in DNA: TGTGCCAGCAGCCGATGGAGGACGTCCAGCGATACGCAGTATTTT. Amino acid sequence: CASSRWRTSSDTQYF.

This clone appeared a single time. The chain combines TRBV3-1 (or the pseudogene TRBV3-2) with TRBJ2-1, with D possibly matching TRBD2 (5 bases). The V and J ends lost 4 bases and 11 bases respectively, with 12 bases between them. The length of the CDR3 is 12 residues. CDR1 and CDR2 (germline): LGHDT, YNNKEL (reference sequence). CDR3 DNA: TGTGCCAGCAGCCGAGGGTCTAGCAAGCAGTTCTTC. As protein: CASSRGSSKQFF.

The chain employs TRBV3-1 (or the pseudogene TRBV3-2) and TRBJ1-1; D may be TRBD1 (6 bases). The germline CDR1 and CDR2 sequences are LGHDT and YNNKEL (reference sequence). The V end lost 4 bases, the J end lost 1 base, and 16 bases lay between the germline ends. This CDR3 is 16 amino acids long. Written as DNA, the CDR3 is TGTGCCAGCAGCCCCCGGACAGTTCCGACGAACACTGAAGCTTTCTTT. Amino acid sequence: CASSPRTVPTNTEAFF.